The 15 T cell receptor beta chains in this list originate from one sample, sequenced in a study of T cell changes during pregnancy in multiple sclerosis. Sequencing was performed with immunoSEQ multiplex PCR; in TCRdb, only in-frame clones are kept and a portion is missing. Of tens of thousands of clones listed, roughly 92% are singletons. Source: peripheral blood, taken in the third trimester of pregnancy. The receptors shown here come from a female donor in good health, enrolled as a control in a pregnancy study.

The CDR3 DNA follows: TGTGCCACCAGGGGGTCTGTGACAGGGGGCTATGGCTACACCTTC. It is translated as CATRGSVTGGYGYTF. This rearrangement joins TRBV2 to TRBJ1-2; TRBD1 matches at 9 bases. V trimming: 10 bases; J trimming: 4 bases; junction bases outside the gene matches: 13. The germline V gene has CDR1 SNHLY and CDR2 FYNNEI. This CDR3 region has 15 residues.

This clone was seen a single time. CDR3 DNA: TGTGCCAGCAGCCGGGACAGGGAGGTTTCAACTAATGAAAAACTGTTTTTT. Translated, it gives CASSRDREVSTNEKLFF. This chain links TRBV11-2 with TRBJ1-4; TRBD1 matches at 9 bases. The CDR3 covers 17 residues. V was clipped by 5 bases and J by 0 bases; unmatched bases: 7. Germline values: CDR1 SGHAT, CDR2 FQNNGV.

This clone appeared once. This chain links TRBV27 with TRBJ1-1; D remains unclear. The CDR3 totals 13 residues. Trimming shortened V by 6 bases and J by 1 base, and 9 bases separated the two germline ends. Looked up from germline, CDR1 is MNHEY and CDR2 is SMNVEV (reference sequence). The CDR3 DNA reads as TGTGCCAGCAGCCAAACAACGAACACTGAAGCTTTCTTT. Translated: CASSQTTNTEAFF.

CDR3: CASSYLGQDHYGYTF. CDR3 DNA sequence: TGTGCCAGCAGCTATCTTGGACAGGACCACTATGGCTACACCTTC. This chain links TRBV7-6 with TRBJ1-2, with 7 bases lining up with TRBD1. The CDR3 runs to 15 residues. Germline V gene lookup returns CDR1 SGHVS and CDR2 FNYEAQ. V shed 4 bases and J 3 bases; nucleotides not matched to a gene: 8.

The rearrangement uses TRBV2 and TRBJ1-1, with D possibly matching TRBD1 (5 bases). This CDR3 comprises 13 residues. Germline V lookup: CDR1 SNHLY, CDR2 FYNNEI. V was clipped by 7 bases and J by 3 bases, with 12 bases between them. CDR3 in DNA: TGTGCCAGCAATCTAATGGGGCACACTGAAGCTTTCTTT. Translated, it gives CASNLMGHTEAFF. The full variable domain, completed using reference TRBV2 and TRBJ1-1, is EPEVTQTPSHQVTQMGQEVILRCVPISNHLYFYWYRQILGQKVEFLVSFYNNEISEKSEIFDDQFSVERPDGSNFTLKIRSTKLEDSAMYFCASNLMGHTEAFFGQGTRLTVV.

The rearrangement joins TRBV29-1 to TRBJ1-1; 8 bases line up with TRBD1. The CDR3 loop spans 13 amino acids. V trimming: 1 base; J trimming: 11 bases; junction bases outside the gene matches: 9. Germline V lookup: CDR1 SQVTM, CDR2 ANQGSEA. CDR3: CSVEVSQGARAFF. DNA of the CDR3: TGCAGCGTTGAAGTCAGCCAGGGGGCGAGGGCTTTCTTT.

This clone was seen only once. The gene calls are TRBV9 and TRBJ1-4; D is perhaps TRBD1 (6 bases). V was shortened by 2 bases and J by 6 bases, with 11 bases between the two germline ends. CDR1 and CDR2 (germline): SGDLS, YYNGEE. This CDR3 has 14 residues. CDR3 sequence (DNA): TGTGCCAGCAGCGTGGACAGCCTAGATGAAAAACTGTTTTTT. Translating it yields CASSVDSLDEKLFF. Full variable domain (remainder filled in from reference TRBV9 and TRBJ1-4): DSGVTQTPKHLITATGQRVTLRCSPRSGDLSVYWYQQSLDQGLQFLIQYYNGEERAKGNILERFSAQQFPDLHSELNLSSLELGDSALYFCASSVDSLDEKLFFGSGTQLSVL.

Written as DNA, the CDR3 is TGTGCCAGCAGCCTCCGGTCCCGCCCGGCTGAAGCTTTCTTT. This codes for CASSLRSRPAEAFF. The chain links TRBV7-9 to TRBJ1-1; no definite D call. The CDR3 runs to 14 residues. Germline V gene sequence: CDR1 SEHNR, CDR2 FQNEAQ (reference sequence). V dropped 5 bases and J dropped 6 bases, with 16 bases sitting between them. Full variable domain (remainder filled in from reference TRBV7-9 and TRBJ1-1): DTGVSQNPRHKITKRGQNVTFRCDPISEHNRLYWYRQTLGQGPEFLTYFQNEAQLEKSRLLSDRFSAERPKGSFSTLEIQRTEQGDSAMYLCASSLRSRPAEAFFGQGTRLTVV.

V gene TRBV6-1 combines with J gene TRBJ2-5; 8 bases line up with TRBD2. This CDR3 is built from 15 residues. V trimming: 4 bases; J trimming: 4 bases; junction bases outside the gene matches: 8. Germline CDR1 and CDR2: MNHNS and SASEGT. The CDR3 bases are TGTGCCAGCAGTGCTCAAGCGGGAGTGGCAGAGACCCAGTACTTC. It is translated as CASSAQAGVAETQYF.

CDR3 bases: TGCGCCAGCAGTAGGGGGGGTTTAAGTGGAAACACCATATATTTT. This gives the protein CASSRGGLSGNTIYF. The J gene is TRBJ1-3, the V gene TRBV10-1; TRBD1 might be the D (6 bases). Germline loops: CDR1 WNHNN, CDR2 SYGVQD (reference sequence). V gave up 5 bases and J gave up 3 bases, with 14 bases separating them. The length of the CDR3 is 15 residues.

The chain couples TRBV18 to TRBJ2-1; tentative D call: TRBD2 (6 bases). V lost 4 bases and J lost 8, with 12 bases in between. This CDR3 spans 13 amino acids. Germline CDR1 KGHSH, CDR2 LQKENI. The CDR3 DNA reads TGTGCCAGCTCACGCCGGGAGCCCCATGAGCAGTTCTTC. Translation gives CASSRREPHEQFF.

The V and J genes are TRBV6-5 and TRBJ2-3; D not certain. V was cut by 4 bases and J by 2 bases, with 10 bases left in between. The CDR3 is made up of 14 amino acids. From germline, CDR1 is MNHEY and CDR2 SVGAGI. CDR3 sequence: CASSSRVLTDTQYF. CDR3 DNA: TGTGCCAGCAGTTCCCGGGTCCTCACAGATACGCAGTATTTT.

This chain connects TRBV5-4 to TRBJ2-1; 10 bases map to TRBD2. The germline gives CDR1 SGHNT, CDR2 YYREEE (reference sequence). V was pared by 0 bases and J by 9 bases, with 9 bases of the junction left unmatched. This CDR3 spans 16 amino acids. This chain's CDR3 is CASSLGGGLAPAEQFF. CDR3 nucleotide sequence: TGTGCCAGCAGCTTGGGAGGGGGACTAGCGCCTGCTGAGCAGTTCTTC.

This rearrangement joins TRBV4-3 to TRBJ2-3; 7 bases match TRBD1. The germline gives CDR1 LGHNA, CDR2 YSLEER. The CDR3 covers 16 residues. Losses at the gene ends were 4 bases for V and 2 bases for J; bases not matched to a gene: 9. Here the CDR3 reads CASSLNYGTATDTQYF. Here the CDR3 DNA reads TGCGCCAGCAGCCTCAATTACGGGACAGCCACAGATACGCAGTATTTT.

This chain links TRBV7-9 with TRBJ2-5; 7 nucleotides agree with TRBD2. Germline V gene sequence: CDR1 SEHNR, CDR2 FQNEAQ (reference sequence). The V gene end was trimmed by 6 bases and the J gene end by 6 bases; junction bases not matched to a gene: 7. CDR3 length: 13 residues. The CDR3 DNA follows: TGTGCCAGCAGTTGGACTAGTCAGCAGACCCAGTACTTC. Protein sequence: CASSWTSQQTQYF.